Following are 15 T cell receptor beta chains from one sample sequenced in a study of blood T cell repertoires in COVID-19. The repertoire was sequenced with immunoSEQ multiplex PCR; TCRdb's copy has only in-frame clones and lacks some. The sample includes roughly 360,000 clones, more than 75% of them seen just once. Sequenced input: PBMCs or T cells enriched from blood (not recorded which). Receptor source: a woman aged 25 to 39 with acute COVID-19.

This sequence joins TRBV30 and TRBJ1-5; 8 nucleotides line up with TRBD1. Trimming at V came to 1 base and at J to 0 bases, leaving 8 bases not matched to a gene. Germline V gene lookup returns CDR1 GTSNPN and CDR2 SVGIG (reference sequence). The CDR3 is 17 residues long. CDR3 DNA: TGTGCCTGGAGTGAATTTCTGGGACAGGTTAGCAATCAGCCCCAGCATTTT. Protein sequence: CAWSEFLGQVSNQPQHF.

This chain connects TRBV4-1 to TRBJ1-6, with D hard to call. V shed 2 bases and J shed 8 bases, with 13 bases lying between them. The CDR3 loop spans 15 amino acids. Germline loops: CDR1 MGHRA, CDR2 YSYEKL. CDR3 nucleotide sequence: TGCGCCAGCAGCCAAAGCGACCCATCCTATTCACCCCTCCACTTT. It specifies CASSQSDPSYSPLHF.

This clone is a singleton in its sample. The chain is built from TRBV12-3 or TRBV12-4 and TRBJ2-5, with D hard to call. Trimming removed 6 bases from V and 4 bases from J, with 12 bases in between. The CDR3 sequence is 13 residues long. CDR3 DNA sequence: TGTGCCAGCAGCCTAGAACTCAGAGAGACCCAGTACTTC. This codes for CASSLELRETQYF.

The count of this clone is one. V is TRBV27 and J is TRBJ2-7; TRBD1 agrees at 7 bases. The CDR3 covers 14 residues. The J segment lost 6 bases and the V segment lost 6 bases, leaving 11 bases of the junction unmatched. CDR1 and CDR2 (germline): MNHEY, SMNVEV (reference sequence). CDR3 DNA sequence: TGTGCCAGCAGGTACACCCGGGACAGAACCGAGCAGTACTTC. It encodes CASRYTRDRTEQYF.

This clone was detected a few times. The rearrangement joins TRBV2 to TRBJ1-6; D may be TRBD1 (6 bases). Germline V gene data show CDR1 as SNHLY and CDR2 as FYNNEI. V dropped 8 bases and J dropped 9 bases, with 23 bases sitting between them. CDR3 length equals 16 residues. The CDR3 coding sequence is TGTGCCAGCTTCCGACCCGAACAGGGTTTGGCTTCACCCCTCCACTTT. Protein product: CASFRPEQGLASPLHF. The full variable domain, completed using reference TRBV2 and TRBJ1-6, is EPEVTQTPSHQVTQMGQEVILRCVPISNHLYFYWYRQILGQKVEFLVSFYNNEISEKSEIFDDQFSVERPDGSNFTLKIRSTKLEDSAMYFCASFRPEQGLASPLHFGNGTRLTVT.

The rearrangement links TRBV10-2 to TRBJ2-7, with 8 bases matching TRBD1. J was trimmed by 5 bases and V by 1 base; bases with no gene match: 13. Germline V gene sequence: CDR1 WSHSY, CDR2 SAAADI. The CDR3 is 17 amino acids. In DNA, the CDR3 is TGCGCCAGCAGTGAGTTGAGTCCAGGGGGCGCTTTCCACGAGCAGTACTTC. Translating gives CASSELSPGGAFHEQYF.

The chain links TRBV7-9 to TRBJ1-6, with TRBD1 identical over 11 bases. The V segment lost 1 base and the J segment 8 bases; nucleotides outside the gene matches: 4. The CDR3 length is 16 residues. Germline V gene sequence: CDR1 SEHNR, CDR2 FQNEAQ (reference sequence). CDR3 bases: TGTGCCAGCAGCTTAGGGACAGGGGGCGCTTATTCACCCCTCCACTTT. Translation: CASSLGTGGAYSPLHF.

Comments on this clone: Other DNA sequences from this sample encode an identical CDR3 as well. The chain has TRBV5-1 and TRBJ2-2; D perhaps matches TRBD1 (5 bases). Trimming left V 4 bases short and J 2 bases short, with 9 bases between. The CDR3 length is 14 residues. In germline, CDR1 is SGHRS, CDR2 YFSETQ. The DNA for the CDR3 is TGCGCCAGCAGCCTAGGACAAAACACCGGGGAGCTGTTTTTT. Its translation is CASSLGQNTGELFF. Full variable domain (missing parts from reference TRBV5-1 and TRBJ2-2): KAGVTQTPRYLIKTRGQQVTLSCSPISGHRSVSWYQQTPGQGLQFLFEYFSETQRNKGNFPGRFSGRQFSNSRSEMNVSTLELGDSALYLCASSLGQNTGELFFGEGSRLTVL.

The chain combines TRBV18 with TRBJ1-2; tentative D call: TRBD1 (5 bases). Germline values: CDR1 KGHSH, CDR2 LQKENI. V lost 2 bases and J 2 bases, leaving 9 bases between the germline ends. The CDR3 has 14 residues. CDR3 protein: CASSPTGVNYGYTF. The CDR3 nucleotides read TGTGCCAGCTCACCAACGGGGGTCAACTATGGCTACACCTTC.

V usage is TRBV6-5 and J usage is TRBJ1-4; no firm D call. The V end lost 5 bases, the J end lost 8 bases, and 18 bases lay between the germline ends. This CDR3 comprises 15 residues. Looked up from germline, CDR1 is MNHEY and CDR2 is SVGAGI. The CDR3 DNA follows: TGTGCCAGCAGTAAACCGGCGGTGACTCACGAAAAACTGTTTTTT. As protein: CASSKPAVTHEKLFF.

The CDR3 coding sequence is TGCGCCAGCAGCCTGGGGACCCCGAGGGCGGGTGAGCAGTTCTTC. This gives the protein CASSLGTPRAGEQFF. The chain has TRBV5-1 and TRBJ2-1; D may correspond to TRBD1 or TRBD2 (5 bases each). Germline lookup yields CDR1 SGHRS and CDR2 YFSETQ. V was shortened by 4 bases and J by 9 bases, with 20 bases between the two germline ends. This CDR3 contains 15 residues.

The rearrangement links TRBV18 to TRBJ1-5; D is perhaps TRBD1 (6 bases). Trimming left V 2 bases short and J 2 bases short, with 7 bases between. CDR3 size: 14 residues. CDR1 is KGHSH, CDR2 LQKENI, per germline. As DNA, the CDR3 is TGTGCCAGCTCACCAGCAGGGGGCAATCAGCCCCAGCATTTT. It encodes CASSPAGGNQPQHF.

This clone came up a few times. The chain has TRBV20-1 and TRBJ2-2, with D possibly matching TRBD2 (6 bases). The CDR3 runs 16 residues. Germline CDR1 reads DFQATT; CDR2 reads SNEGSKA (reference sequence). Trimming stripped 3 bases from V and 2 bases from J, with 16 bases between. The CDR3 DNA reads TGCAGTGCTAGTACCTCCGGGGGAGCCAACACCGGGGAGCTGTTTTTT. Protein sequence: CSASTSGGANTGELFF.

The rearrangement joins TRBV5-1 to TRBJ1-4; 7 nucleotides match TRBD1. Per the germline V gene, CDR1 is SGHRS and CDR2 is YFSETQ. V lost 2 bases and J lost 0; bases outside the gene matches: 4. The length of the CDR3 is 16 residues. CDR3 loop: CASSLGTAATNEKLFF. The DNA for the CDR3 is TGCGCCAGCAGCTTAGGGACAGCTGCAACTAATGAAAAACTGTTTTTT.

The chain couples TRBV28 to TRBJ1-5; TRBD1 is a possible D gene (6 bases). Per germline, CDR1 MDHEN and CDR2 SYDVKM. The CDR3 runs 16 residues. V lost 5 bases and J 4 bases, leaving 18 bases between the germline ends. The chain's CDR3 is CASSLQGYSSNQPQHF. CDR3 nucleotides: TGTGCCAGCAGTCTACAGGGCTATAGCAGTAATCAGCCCCAGCATTTT. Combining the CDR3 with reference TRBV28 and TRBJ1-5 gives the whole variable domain DVKVTQSSRYLVKRTGEKVFLECVQDMDHENMFWYRQDPGLGLRLIYFSYDVKMKEKGDIPEGYSVSREKKERFSLILESASTNQTSMYLCASSLQGYSSNQPQHFGDGTRLSIL.